The source of this TCR beta chain is a study of blood T cell repertoires in COVID-19. Study in general: Whether acute or convalescent, the COVID-19 samples came from the United States, Italy and Spain. T cells, B-cell-depleted T cells, or PBMCs supplied cDNA or gDNA.

Authors' processing steps: Counts of nucleated cells, estimated from reference gene primer amplification, were obtained. Sequencing was performed with immunoSEQ multiplex PCR; in TCRdb, only in-frame clones are kept and a portion is missing. D and trimming were read from the DNA, whereas the V and J calls and clone size are those reported in that table. The profile shows under 95,000 clones, almost 85% of them singletons. The V gene end was trimmed by 4 bases and the J gene end by 7 bases; junction bases not matched to a gene: 8. Germline values: CDR1 SGHRS, CDR2 YFSETQ. The CDR3 spans 15 residues. Seattle's cohort entered during active infection and was followed longitudinally.

Sequencing input: peripheral blood. The clonotype comes from a man between 50 and 59 years old with COVID-19, enrolled during active disease. The chain has TRBV5-1 and TRBJ1-6, with 7 bases that match TRBD1. The CDR3 nucleotides read TGCGCCAGCAGCCCAGAGGGGGCCCCAAATTCACCCCTCCACTTT. Protein: CASSPEGAPNSPLHF.